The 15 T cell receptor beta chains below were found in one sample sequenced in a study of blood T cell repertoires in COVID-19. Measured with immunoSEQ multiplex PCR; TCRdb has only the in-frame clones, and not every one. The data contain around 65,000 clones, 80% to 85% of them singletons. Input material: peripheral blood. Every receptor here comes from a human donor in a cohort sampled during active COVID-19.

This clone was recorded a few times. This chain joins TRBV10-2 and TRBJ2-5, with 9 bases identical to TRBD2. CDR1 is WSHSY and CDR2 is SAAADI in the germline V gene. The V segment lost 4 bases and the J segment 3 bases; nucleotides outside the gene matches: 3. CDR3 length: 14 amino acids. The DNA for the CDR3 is TGCGCCAGCAGTGGGCTAGCGGGGAAAGAGACCCAGTACTTC. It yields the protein CASSGLAGKETQYF.

In DNA form, the CDR3 reads TGTGCCAGCAGCCCCCGCGTCACCTACGAGCAGTACTTC. Translating it yields CASSPRVTYEQYF. The V gene is TRBV13, the J gene TRBJ2-7; unclear D gene. The V end was cut by 5 bases, the J end by 2 bases, with 10 bases between. The CDR3 sequence is 13 residues long. Germline V gene sequence: CDR1 PRHDT, CDR2 FYEKMQ (reference sequence).

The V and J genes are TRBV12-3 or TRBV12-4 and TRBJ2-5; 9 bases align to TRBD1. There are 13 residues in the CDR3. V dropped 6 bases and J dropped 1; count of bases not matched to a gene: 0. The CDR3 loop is CASRGQGQETQYF. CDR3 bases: TGTGCCAGCAGGGGACAGGGCCAAGAGACCCAGTACTTC.

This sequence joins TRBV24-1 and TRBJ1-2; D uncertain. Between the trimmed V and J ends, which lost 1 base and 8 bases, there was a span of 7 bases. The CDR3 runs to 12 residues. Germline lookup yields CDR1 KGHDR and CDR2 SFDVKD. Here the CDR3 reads CATSDFGVGYTF. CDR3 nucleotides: TGTGCCACCAGTGATTTCGGGGTCGGCTACACCTTC.

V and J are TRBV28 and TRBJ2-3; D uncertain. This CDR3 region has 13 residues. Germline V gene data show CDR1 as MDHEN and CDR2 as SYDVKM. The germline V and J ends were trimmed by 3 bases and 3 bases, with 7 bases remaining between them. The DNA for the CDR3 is TGTGCCAGCAGTTTTCTCGGGACAGATACGCAGTATTTT. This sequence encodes CASSFLGTDTQYF.

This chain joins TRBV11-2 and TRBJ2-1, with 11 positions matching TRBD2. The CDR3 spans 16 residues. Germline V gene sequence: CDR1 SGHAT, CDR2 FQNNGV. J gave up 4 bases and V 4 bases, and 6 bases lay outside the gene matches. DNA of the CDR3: TGTGCCAGCAGCTCGAATAGCGGGGGGGGATACAATGAGCAGTTCTTC. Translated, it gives CASSSNSGGGYNEQFF.

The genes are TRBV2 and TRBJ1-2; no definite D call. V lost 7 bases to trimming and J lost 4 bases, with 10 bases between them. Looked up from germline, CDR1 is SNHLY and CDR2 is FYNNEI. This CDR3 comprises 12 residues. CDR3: CASTRTGYGYTF. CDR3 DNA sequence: TGTGCCAGCACCCGGACTGGCTATGGCTACACCTTC.

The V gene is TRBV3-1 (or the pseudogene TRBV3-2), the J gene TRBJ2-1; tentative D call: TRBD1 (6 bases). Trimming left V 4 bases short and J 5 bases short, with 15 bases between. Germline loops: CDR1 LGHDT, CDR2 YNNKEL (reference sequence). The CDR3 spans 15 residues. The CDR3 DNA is TGTGCCAGCAGCCTGGGTGGGACACCTAACAATGAGCAGTTCTTC. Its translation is CASSLGGTPNNEQFF.

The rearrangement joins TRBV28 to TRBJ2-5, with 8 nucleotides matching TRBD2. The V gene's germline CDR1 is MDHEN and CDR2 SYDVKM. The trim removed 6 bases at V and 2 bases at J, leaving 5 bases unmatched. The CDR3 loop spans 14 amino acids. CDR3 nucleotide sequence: TGTGCCAGCAGAGTGGGCGGGGGGCAAGAGACCCAGTACTTC. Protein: CASRVGGGQETQYF.

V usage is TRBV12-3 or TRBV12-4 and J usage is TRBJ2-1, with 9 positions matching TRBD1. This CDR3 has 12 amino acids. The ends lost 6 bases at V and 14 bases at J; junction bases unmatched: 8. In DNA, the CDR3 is TGTGCCAGCAGCCTAGGGGACAGGGTGGAGTTCTTC. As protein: CASSLGDRVEFF.

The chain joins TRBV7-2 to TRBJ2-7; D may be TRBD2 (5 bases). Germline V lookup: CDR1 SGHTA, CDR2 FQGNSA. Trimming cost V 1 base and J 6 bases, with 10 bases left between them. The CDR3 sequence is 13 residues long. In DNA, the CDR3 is TGTGCCAGCAGCTTAGTGATTGGGAGCGAGCAGTACTTC. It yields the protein CASSLVIGSEQYF.

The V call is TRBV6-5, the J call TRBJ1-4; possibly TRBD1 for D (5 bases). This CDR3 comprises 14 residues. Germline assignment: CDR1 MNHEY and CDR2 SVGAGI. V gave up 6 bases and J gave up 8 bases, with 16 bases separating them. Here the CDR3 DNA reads TGTGCCAGCAGCTCCGGGGGGAGTTTCGAAAAACTGTTTTTT. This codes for CASSSGGSFEKLFF.

CDR3 bases: TGTGCCAGCAGCTTAGAATTTGGGAGGAAGAACACTGAAGCTTTCTTT. It specifies CASSLEFGRKNTEAFF. The chain carries TRBV11-2 and TRBJ1-1; D is uncertain. This CDR3 spans 16 amino acids. V dropped 0 bases and J dropped 1 base, with 12 bases sitting between them. In germline, CDR1 is SGHAT, CDR2 FQNNGV.

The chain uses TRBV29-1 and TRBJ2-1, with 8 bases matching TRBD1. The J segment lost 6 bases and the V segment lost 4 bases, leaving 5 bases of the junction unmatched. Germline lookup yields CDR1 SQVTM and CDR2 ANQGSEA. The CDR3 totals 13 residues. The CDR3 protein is CSVAGQVPNEQFF. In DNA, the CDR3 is TGCAGCGTTGCGGGACAGGTCCCCAATGAGCAGTTCTTC.

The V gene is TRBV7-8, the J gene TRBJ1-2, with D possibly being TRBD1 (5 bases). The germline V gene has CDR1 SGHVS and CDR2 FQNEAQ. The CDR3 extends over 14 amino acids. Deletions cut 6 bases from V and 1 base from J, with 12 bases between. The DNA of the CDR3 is TGTGCCAGCAGGGCAGGGCCTAATAACTATGGCTACACCTTC. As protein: CASRAGPNNYGYTF.